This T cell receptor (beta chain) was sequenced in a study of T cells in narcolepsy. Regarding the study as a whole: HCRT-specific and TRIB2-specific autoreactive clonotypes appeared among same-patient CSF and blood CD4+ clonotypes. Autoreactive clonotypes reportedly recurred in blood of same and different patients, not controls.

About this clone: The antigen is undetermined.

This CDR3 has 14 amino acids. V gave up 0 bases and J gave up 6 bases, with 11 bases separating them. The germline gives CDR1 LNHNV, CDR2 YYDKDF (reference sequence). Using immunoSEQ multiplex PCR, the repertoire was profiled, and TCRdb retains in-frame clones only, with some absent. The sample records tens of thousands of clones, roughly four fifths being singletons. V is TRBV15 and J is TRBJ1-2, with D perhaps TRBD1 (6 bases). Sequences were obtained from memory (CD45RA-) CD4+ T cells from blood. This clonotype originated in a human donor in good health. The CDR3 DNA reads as TGTGCCACCAGCAGAGACATACAGGGCGATGGCTACACCTTC. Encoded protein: CATSRDIQGDGYTF.